The entry below describes one TCR beta chain. Trimming removed 3 bases from V and 4 bases from J, with 10 bases in between. CDR3 length: 13 residues. Germline V gene sequence: CDR1 KGHSH, CDR2 LQKENI. Per the study methods: Using reference gene primer amplification, nucleated cell counts were estimated. Sequenced by immunoSEQ multiplex PCR; TCRdb stores in-frame clones only, minus some. V and J calls and clone size are as listed in that table; D and trimming were resolved from the DNA. The table lists some 160,000 clones, about 83% of them singletons. This sample is part of a study of blood T cell repertoires in COVID-19. Whole-study context: The origin of the acute and convalescent COVID-19 samples was the United States, Italy and Spain. Sources were T cells, B-cell-depleted T cells, or PBMCs; the material itself was cDNA or gDNA.

Sample: peripheral blood. The TCR comes from a woman of 80 years or more with acute or convalescent COVID-19. This chain connects TRBV18 to TRBJ2-7, with D maybe TRBD1 (6 bases). DNA of the CDR3: TGTGCCAGCTCACCGTTCGACAGGTACGAGCAGTACTTC. This gives the protein CASSPFDRYEQYF.